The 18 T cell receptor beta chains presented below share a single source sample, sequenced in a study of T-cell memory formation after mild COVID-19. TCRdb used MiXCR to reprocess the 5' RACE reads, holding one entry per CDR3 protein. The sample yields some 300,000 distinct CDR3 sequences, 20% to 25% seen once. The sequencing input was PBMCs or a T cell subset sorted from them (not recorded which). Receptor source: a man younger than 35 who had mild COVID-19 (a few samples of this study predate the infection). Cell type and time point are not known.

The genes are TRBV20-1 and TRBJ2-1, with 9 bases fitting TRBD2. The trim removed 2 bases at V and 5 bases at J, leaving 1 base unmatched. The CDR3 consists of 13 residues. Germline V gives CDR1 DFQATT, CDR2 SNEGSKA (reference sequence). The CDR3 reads CSARPSGDNEQFF. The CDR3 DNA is TGCAGTGCTAGACCTAGCGGGGACAATGAGCAGTTCTTC.

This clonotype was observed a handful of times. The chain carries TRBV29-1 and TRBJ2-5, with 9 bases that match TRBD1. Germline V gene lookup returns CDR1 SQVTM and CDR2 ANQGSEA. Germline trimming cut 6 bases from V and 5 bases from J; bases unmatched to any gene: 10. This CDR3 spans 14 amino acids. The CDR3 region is CSVVPQGAGETQYF. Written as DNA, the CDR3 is TGCAGCGTCGTTCCACAGGGGGCCGGGGAGACCCAGTACTTC.

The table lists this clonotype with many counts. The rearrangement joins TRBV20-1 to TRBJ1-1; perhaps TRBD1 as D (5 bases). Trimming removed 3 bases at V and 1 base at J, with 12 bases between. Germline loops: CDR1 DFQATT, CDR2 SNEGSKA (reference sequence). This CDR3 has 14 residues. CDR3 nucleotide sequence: TGCAGTGCTAGGATCGGGACTAGGAACACTGAAGCTTTCTTT. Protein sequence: CSARIGTRNTEAFF.

The CDR3 loop is CASSWKGSTDTQYF. The CDR3 nucleotides read TGCGCCAGCAGCTGGAAGGGGTCCACAGATACGCAGTATTTT. The chain recombines TRBV5-1 with TRBJ2-3, with D possibly TRBD1 on 5 matching bases. The V gene lost 3 bases and the J gene lost 2 bases, with 10 bases spanning the gap. The CDR3 contains 14 residues. Per the germline V gene, CDR1 is SGHRS and CDR2 is YFSETQ.

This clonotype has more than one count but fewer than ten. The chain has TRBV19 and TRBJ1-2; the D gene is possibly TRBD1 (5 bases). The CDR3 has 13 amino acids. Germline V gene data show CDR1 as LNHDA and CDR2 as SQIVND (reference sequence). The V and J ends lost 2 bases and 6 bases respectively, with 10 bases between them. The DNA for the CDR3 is TGTGCCAGTAGTATAAGGCAACAGGATGGCTACACCTTC. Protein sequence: CASSIRQQDGYTF. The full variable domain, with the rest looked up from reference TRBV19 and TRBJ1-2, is DGGITQSPKYLFRKEGQNVTLSCEQNLNHDAMYWYRQDPGQGLRLIYYSQIVNDFQKGDIAEGYSVSREKKESFPLTVTSAQKNPTAFYLCASSIRQQDGYTFGSGTRLTVV.

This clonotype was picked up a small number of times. The CDR3 here is CASSQTGIPMGDEKLFF. The CDR3, as DNA: TGTGCCAGCAGCCAGACAGGGATCCCGATGGGAGATGAAAAACTGTTTTTT. The chain joins TRBV6-5 to TRBJ1-4, with 7 nucleotides matching TRBD1. Germline V gene sequence: CDR1 MNHEY, CDR2 SVGAGI. The J segment lost 6 bases and the V segment lost 6 bases, leaving 16 bases of the junction unmatched. This CDR3 has 17 residues.

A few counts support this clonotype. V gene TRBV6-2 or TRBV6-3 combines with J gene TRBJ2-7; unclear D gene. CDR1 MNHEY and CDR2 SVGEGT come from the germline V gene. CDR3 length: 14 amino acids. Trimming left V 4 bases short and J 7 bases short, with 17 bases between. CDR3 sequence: CASSFAGRDLEQYV. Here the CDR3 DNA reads TGTGCCAGCAGTTTTGCCGGAAGGGATTTGGAGCAGTACGTC.

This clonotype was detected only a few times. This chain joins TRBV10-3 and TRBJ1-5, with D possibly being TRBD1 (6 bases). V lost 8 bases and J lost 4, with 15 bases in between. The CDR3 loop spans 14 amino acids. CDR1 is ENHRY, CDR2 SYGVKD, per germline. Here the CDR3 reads CAIAGQTTNQPQHF. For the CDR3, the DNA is TGTGCCATCGCAGGACAGACCACGAATCAGCCCCAGCATTTT.

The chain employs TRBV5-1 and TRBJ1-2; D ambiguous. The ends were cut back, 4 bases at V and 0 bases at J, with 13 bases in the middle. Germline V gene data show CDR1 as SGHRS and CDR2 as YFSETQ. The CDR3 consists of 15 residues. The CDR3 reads CASSDDDASNYGYTF. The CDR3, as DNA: TGCGCCAGCAGCGATGACGACGCATCTAACTATGGCTACACCTTC.

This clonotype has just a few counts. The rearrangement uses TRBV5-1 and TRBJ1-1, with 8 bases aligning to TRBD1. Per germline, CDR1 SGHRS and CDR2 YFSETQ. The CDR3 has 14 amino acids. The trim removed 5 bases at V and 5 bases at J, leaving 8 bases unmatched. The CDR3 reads CASSTDGTGTEAFF. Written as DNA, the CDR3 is TGCGCCAGCAGTACCGATGGGACAGGTACTGAAGCTTTCTTT.

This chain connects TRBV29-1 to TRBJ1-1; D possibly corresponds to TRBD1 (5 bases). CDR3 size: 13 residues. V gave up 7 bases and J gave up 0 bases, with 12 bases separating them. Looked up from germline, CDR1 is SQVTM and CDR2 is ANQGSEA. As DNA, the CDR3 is TGCAGCGCGACAGTAAACATGAACACTGAAGCTTTCTTT. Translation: CSATVNMNTEAFF.

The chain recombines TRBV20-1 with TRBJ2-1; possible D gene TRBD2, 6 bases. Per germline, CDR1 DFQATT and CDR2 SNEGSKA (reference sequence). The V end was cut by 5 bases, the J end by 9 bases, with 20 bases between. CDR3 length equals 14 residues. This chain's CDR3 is CSASPGLGGVEQFF. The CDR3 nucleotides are TGCAGTGCTTCCCCGGGACTGGGGGGTGTTGAGCAGTTCTTC.

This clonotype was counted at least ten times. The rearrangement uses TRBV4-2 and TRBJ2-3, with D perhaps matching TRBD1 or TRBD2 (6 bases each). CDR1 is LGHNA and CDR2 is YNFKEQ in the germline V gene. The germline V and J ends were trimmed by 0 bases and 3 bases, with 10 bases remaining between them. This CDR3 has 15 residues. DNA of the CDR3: TGTGCCAGCAGCCAAGATTGGGGGGCGACAGATACGCAGTATTTT. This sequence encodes CASSQDWGATDTQYF.

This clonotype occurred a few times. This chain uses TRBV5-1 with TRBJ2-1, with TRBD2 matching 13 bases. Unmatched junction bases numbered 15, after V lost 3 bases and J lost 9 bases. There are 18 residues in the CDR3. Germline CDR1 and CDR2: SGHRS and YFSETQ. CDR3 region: CASSSGLAGYHTGGEQFF. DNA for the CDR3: TGCGCCAGCAGCTCGGGACTAGCGGGGTATCACACCGGCGGTGAGCAGTTCTTC.

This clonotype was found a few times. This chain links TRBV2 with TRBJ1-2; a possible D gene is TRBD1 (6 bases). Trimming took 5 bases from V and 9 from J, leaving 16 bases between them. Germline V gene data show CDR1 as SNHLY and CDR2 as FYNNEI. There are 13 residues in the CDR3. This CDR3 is CASSLTGKFRYTF. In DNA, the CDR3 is TGTGCCAGCAGTTTGACAGGAAAATTTCGCTACACCTTC.

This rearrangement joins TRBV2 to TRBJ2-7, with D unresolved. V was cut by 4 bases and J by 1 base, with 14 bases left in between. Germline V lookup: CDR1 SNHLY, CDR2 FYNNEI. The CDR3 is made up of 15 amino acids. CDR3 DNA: TGTGCCAGCAGTGTAGACCAACGGTTATCCTACGAGCAGTACTTC. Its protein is CASSVDQRLSYEQYF.

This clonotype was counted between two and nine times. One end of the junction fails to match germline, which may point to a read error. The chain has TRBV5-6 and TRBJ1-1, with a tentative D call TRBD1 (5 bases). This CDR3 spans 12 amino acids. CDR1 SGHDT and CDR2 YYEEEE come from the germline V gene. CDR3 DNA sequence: TGTGCCAGCTCAGGGTTGAAAACTGAAGCTTTCTTT. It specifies CASSGLKTEAFF.

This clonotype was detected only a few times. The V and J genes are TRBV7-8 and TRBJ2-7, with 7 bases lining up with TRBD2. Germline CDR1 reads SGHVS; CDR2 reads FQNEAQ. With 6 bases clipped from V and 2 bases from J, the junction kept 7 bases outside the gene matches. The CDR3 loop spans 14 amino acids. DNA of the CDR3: TGTGCCAGCAGGATCGGGACTAACACCTACGAGCAGTACTTC. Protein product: CASRIGTNTYEQYF.